The 30 T cell receptor beta chains below come from one sample, sequenced in a study of blood T cell repertoires in COVID-19. Measured with immunoSEQ multiplex PCR; TCRdb has only the in-frame clones, and not every one. The sample consists of 200,000 to 250,000 clones, around 82% of them appearing once. The specimen was PBMCs or T cells enriched from blood (not recorded which). All receptors derive from a woman aged 40 to 50 with acute COVID-19.

This chain uses TRBV29-1 with TRBJ1-1, with unresolved D. The CDR3 loop spans 12 amino acids. Germline V gene sequence: CDR1 SQVTM, CDR2 ANQGSEA. V was cut by 7 bases and J by 0 bases, with 9 bases left in between. CDR3 nucleotide sequence: TGCAGCGGGGGAGCGGTGAACACTGAAGCTTTCTTT. Translated: CSGGAVNTEAFF.

This chain links TRBV30 with TRBJ2-1; TRBD2 agrees at 7 bases. The CDR3 totals 15 residues. The germline V gene has CDR1 GTSNPN and CDR2 SVGIG (reference sequence). With V trimmed by 3 bases and J by 3 bases, 8 bases remained unmatched. The CDR3, as DNA: TGTGCCTGGAGGGGGGACCGGGACTACTACAATGAGCAGTTCTTC. Translation: CAWRGDRDYYNEQFF. Looking up the rest from reference TRBV30 and TRBJ2-1 gives the full variable domain: SQTIHQWPATLVQPVGSPLSLECTVEGTSNPNLYWYRQAAGRGLQLLFYSVGIGQISSEVPQNLSASRPQDRQFILSSKKLLLSDSGFYLCAWRGDRDYYNEQFFGPGTRLTVL.

The V call is TRBV11-3, the J call TRBJ2-1; 7 bases fit TRBD2. The CDR3 contains 15 residues. Losses at the gene ends were 1 base for V and 2 bases for J; bases not matched to a gene: 2. Per germline, CDR1 SGHNT and CDR2 YENEEA. CDR3 in DNA: TGTGCCAGCAGCTTAGCGGGGACTACCTACAATGAGCAGTTCTTC. This gives the protein CASSLAGTTYNEQFF. Drawing the rest from reference TRBV11-3 and TRBJ2-1, the complete variable domain is EAGVVQSPRYKIIEKKQPVAFWCNPISGHNTLYWYLQNLGQGPELLIRYENEEAVDDSQLPKDRFSAERLKGVDSTLKIQPAELGDSAVYLCASSLAGTTYNEQFFGPGTRLTVL.

This rearrangement joins TRBV28 to TRBJ2-7; D may be TRBD2 (6 bases). V lost 5 bases and J 3 bases, leaving 17 bases between the germline ends. Germline V gene lookup returns CDR1 MDHEN and CDR2 SYDVKM. The CDR3 is made up of 15 amino acids. For the CDR3, the DNA is TGTGCCAGCAGTCCCCTTGAGCGGGTTCTCTACGAGCAGTACTTC. Encoded protein: CASSPLERVLYEQYF.

Here the CDR3 DNA reads TGTGCCAGCAGCTTATCAGGGGGGACCTACAATGAGCAGTTCTTC. It is translated as CASSLSGGTYNEQFF. The gene calls are TRBV7-9 and TRBJ2-1; tentative D call: TRBD1 (7 bases). The CDR3 totals 15 residues. Germline values: CDR1 SEHNR, CDR2 FQNEAQ (reference sequence). V was trimmed by 2 bases and J by 2 bases, leaving 10 bases between them.

This clone has a handful of counts. The V gene is TRBV30, the J gene TRBJ1-5; 7 bases are shared with TRBD1. V shed 5 bases, J shed 1 base, and the junction held 8 bases outside the gene matches. From germline, CDR1 is GTSNPN and CDR2 SVGIG (reference sequence). The CDR3 totals 15 residues. In nucleotides, the CDR3 is TGTGCCTGGGCTAGACAGGGCGGGAGCAATCAGCCCCAGCATTTT. It translates to CAWARQGGSNQPQHF. Complete variable domain (other parts from reference TRBV30 and TRBJ1-5): SQTIHQWPATLVQPVGSPLSLECTVEGTSNPNLYWYRQAAGRGLQLLFYSVGIGQISSEVPQNLSASRPQDRQFILSSKKLLLSDSGFYLCAWARQGGSNQPQHFGDGTRLSIL.

The genes are TRBV11-2 and TRBJ1-2; D remains ambiguous. This CDR3 is 13 amino acids long. Looked up from germline, CDR1 is SGHAT and CDR2 is FQNNGV. V was shortened by 1 base and J by 4 bases, with 7 bases between the two germline ends. In nucleotides, the CDR3 is TGTGCCAGCAGCTTAGTGAGCCTCTATGGCTACACCTTC. It is translated as CASSLVSLYGYTF. Together with reference TRBV11-2 and TRBJ1-2, the CDR3 gives the full variable domain: EAGVAQSPRYKIIEKRQSVAFWCNPISGHATLYWYQQILGQGPKLLIQFQNNGVVDDSQLPKDRFSAERLKGVDSTLKIQPAKLEDSAVYLCASSLVSLYGYTFGSGTRLTVV.

The chain uses TRBV18 and TRBJ1-5; D gene unclear. Germline lookup yields CDR1 KGHSH and CDR2 LQKENI. This CDR3 is 14 amino acids long. The V end lost 2 bases, the J end lost 5 bases, and 10 bases lay between the germline ends. The CDR3 loop is CASSPSRTDQPQHF. CDR3 nucleotide sequence: TGTGCCAGCTCACCATCTAGAACCGATCAGCCCCAGCATTTT.

Details on this clone: The identical CDR3 is also encoded by other nucleotide sequences in the sample. The V call is TRBV7-9, the J call TRBJ2-7; D gene uncertain. The germline V gene encodes CDR1 SEHNR and CDR2 FQNEAQ (reference sequence). Trimming stripped 5 bases from V and 1 base from J, with 3 bases between. The CDR3 runs to 11 residues. The chain's CDR3 is CASSPSYEQYF. In DNA, the CDR3 is TGTGCCAGCAGCCCGTCCTACGAGCAGTACTTC.

This chain uses TRBV7-8 with TRBJ2-3, with a weak D call TRBD2 (6 bases). V lost 4 bases to trimming and J lost 4 bases, with 21 bases between them. This CDR3 contains 17 residues. Germline CDR1 is SGHVS and CDR2 is FQNEAQ. CDR3 sequence (DNA): TGTGCCAGCAGCTCGATACGACCAGGGACTGGGGCAGATACGCAGTATTTT. As protein: CASSSIRPGTGADTQYF.

The chain combines TRBV28 with TRBJ2-7, with D maybe TRBD1 (6 bases). Trimming cost V 6 bases and J 3 bases, with 15 bases left between them. The CDR3 runs to 14 residues. CDR1 is MDHEN and CDR2 is SYDVKM in the germline V gene. The CDR3 protein is CASRPGTPYYEQYF. The CDR3 DNA reads TGTGCCAGCAGACCCGGGACACCATACTACGAGCAGTACTTC.

This clone was found many times. The chain combines TRBV3-1 (or the pseudogene TRBV3-2) with TRBJ2-5; 13 positions agree with TRBD2. Trimming cost V 3 bases and J 1 base; bases outside gene matches: 5. Germline V gene sequence: CDR1 LGHDT, CDR2 YNNKEL (reference sequence). The CDR3 extends over 17 amino acids. CDR3 region: CASSQTSGRSAQETQYF. The CDR3 nucleotides read TGTGCCAGCAGCCAGACTAGCGGGAGGTCCGCCCAAGAGACCCAGTACTTC.

The chain carries TRBV7-9 and TRBJ1-1; 10 bases are shared with TRBD1. CDR1 is SEHNR and CDR2 is FQNEAQ in the germline V gene (reference sequence). V trimming: 3 bases; J trimming: 6 bases; junction bases outside the gene matches: 7. There are 15 residues in the CDR3. The DNA for the CDR3 is TGTGCCAGCAGCTTGTCTCGGACAGGGGGTTCTGAAGCTTTCTTT. Its translation is CASSLSRTGGSEAFF.

This clone was recorded once. The chain uses TRBV6-6 and TRBJ1-6; a weak D match, TRBD1 (6 bases). CDR1 MNHNY and CDR2 SVGAGI come from the germline V gene (reference sequence). Trimming stripped 8 bases from V and 8 bases from J, with 16 bases between. The CDR3 runs to 14 residues. This CDR3 is CASFYRVMDSPLHF. The CDR3 DNA reads as TGTGCCAGCTTTTACAGGGTCATGGATTCACCCCTCCACTTT.

The chain is built from TRBV15 and TRBJ1-1; 8 bases line up with TRBD1. The CDR3 extends over 14 amino acids. CDR1 and CDR2 (germline): LNHNV, YYDKDF (reference sequence). V was pared by 4 bases and J by 7 bases, with 8 bases of the junction left unmatched. CDR3 sequence: CATSTKDRVVEAFF. CDR3 sequence (DNA): TGTGCCACCAGCACCAAGGACAGGGTCGTTGAAGCTTTCTTT.

V is TRBV9 and J is TRBJ2-1; D remains ambiguous. The CDR3 loop spans 16 amino acids. In germline, CDR1 is SGDLS, CDR2 YYNGEE. V lost 0 bases and J lost 0, with 10 bases in between. For the CDR3, the DNA is TGTGCCAGCAGCGTAGGACTTCTGAGCTCCTACAATGAGCAGTTCTTC. Translating it yields CASSVGLLSSYNEQFF.

The CDR3 DNA follows: TGTGCCACCTTCGGTCTGCCCCTCAATCAGCCCCAGCATTTT. Translation: CATFGLPLNQPQHF. The chain couples TRBV28 to TRBJ1-5; D ambiguous. The CDR3 extends over 14 amino acids. Germline values: CDR1 MDHEN, CDR2 SYDVKM. The germline V and J ends were trimmed by 10 bases and 3 bases, with 16 bases remaining between them.

The chain is built from TRBV28 and TRBJ1-6, with 7 nucleotides matching TRBD1. Trimming took 6 bases from V and 7 from J; bases not matched to a gene: 9. The CDR3 loop spans 15 amino acids. Germline V gene lookup returns CDR1 MDHEN and CDR2 SYDVKM. The CDR3 here is CASRRGQDSNSPLHF. In DNA, the CDR3 is TGTGCCAGCAGACGTGGACAGGACTCGAATTCACCCCTCCACTTT.

The chain links TRBV5-6 to TRBJ1-2; TRBD1 is a possible D gene (6 bases). The CDR3 contains 17 residues. Trimming cost V 0 bases and J 7 bases, with 22 bases left between them. Germline V lookup: CDR1 SGHDT, CDR2 YYEEEE. CDR3 region: CASSLAGLGQWIGGYTF. DNA for the CDR3: TGTGCCAGCAGCTTGGCCGGTTTGGGACAATGGATTGGTGGCTACACCTTC.

This clone occurred once. This CDR3 reads CASSLTRESNEQFF. The CDR3 bases are TGTGCCAGCAGCTTAACACGGGAATCCAATGAGCAGTTCTTC. V is TRBV7-3 and J is TRBJ2-1, with a possible D match to TRBD2 (5 bases). The ends were cut back, 0 bases at V and 6 bases at J, with 9 bases in the middle. CDR1 and CDR2 from the germline V gene are SGHTA and FQGTGA. The CDR3 is 14 residues long.

The V and J genes are TRBV27 and TRBJ1-2; D may be TRBD1 (5 bases). The germline V and J ends were trimmed by 3 bases and 4 bases, with 12 bases remaining between them. Germline V gives CDR1 MNHEY, CDR2 SMNVEV (reference sequence). The CDR3 totals 14 residues. The CDR3 protein is CASSFGGAGYGYTF. The CDR3 DNA reads TGTGCCAGCAGTTTCGGGGGAGCAGGCTATGGCTACACCTTC.

Details on this clone: The same CDR3 also results from other DNA sequences found in this sample. The V and J genes are TRBV6-5 and TRBJ1-1; D ambiguous. CDR3 size: 11 residues. Germline V gives CDR1 MNHEY, CDR2 SVGAGI. The ends were cut back, 7 bases at V and 1 base at J, with 4 bases in the middle. Here the CDR3 DNA reads TGTGCCAGCACAGGGAACACTGAAGCTTTCTTT. Translated, it gives CASTGNTEAFF.

V is TRBV7-8 and J is TRBJ1-2; D is unclear. Germline lookup yields CDR1 SGHVS and CDR2 FQNEAQ. The CDR3 extends over 14 amino acids. The V end was cut by 0 bases, the J end by 8 bases, with 13 bases between. Written as DNA, the CDR3 is TGTGCCAGCAGCTTAGCGCGGAGGGCTCACGGCTACACCTTC. As protein: CASSLARRAHGYTF.

The chain combines TRBV6-5 with TRBJ2-1; D is unclear. Germline-derived CDR1 and CDR2 are MNHEY and SVGAGI. This CDR3 has 15 amino acids. Trimming pared 6 bases from V and 0 bases from J, leaving 12 bases between. The DNA for the CDR3 is TGTGCCAGCAGATTGGGCAGGTTCTCCTACAATGAGCAGTTCTTC. Its translation is CASRLGRFSYNEQFF.

V and J are TRBV12-3 or TRBV12-4 and TRBJ1-2; TRBD1 agrees at 8 bases. The V and J ends lost 8 bases and 4 bases, in that order; junction bases with no gene match: 3. The CDR3 runs 12 residues. CDR3 sequence: CASQGAVYGYTF. CDR3 nucleotides: TGTGCCAGCCAGGGGGCAGTCTATGGCTACACCTTC.

DNA for the CDR3: TGCGCCAGCAGCTTGGTTCGAGGAGAGACCCAGTACTTC. Protein sequence: CASSLVRGETQYF. The chain has TRBV5-1 and TRBJ2-5; D is uncertain. The V and J ends lost 0 bases and 4 bases respectively, with 7 bases between them. Germline V gene data show CDR1 as SGHRS and CDR2 as YFSETQ. This CDR3 comprises 13 residues.

The chain links TRBV29-1 to TRBJ2-3, with TRBD1 matching 9 bases. Germline V gene sequence: CDR1 SQVTM, CDR2 ANQGSEA. After removal of 3 bases from V and 3 bases from J, the junction contained 7 bases not matched to a gene. The CDR3 spans 15 residues. The CDR3 loop is CSVDKLGTGTDTQYF. Written as DNA, the CDR3 is TGCAGCGTTGACAAACTTGGGACAGGGACAGATACGCAGTATTTT.

V gene TRBV6-5 combines with J gene TRBJ2-1; 9 positions agree with TRBD1. The germline V gene has CDR1 MNHEY and CDR2 SVGAGI. The CDR3 totals 14 residues. The J segment lost 7 bases and the V segment lost 7 bases, leaving 8 bases of the junction unmatched. The CDR3 DNA is TGTGCCAGCAAGGGACAGGGAATAGTGAATGAGCAGTTCTTC. It translates to CASKGQGIVNEQFF.

This chain uses TRBV7-3 with TRBJ2-6, with D tentatively TRBD2 (5 bases). The germline V gene has CDR1 SGHTA and CDR2 FQGTGA. The CDR3 spans 15 residues. The germline V and J ends were trimmed by 5 bases and 3 bases, with 11 bases remaining between them. This chain's CDR3 is CASSPQAGGANVLTF. The CDR3 nucleotides are TGTGCCAGCAGCCCCCAGGCGGGTGGGGCCAACGTCCTGACTTTC.

The V gene is TRBV5-6, the J gene TRBJ2-7, with 7 bases that match TRBD2. V shed 4 bases and J 4 bases; nucleotides not matched to a gene: 2. CDR3 length equals 12 residues. Germline CDR1 reads SGHDT; CDR2 reads YYEEEE. CDR3 nucleotides: TGTGCCAGCAGCACCGGGGGGTACGAGCAGTACTTC. Amino acid sequence: CASSTGGYEQYF. Variable domain in full (rest from reference TRBV5-6 and TRBJ2-7): DAGVTQSPTHLIKTRGQQVTLRCSPKSGHDTVSWYQQALGQGPQFIFQYYEEEERQRGNFPDRFSGHQFPNYSSELNVNALLLGDSALYLCASSTGGYEQYFGPGTRLTVT.